This TCR beta chain is from a study of blood T cell repertoires in COVID-19. Using immunoSEQ multiplex PCR, the repertoire was profiled, and TCRdb retains in-frame clones only, with some absent. The sample lists a few hundred thousand clones; 70% to 90% were seen once. The CDR3 is 14 residues long. Looked up from germline, CDR1 is SEHNR and CDR2 is FQNEAQ (reference sequence). V dropped 2 bases and J dropped 4 bases, with 12 bases sitting between them. This receptor was taken from a woman aged 70-85 years with active or convalescent COVID-19. The sequencing input was peripheral blood. J is TRBJ2-7 and V is TRBV7-9, with TRBD2 as a possible D gene (5 bases). CDR3 region: CASSLTASSYEQYF. CDR3 in DNA: TGTGCCAGCAGCTTAACGGCTAGCTCTTACGAGCAGTACTTC.